This TCR beta chain was recorded in a study of response to subunit inactivated influenza vaccine. Overall study findings and caveats: The authors suggested that few new T cells are recruited per seasonal influenza vaccination.

Comments on this clonotype: Its antigen is undetermined.

TCRdb recomputed calls from the RT-PCR reads with MiXCR, one row per CDR3 protein. The data contain hundreds of thousands of distinct CDR3 sequences, around 11% of them singletons. The sample in question was PBMCs from blood, obtained on the day of vaccination. The source of this sequence is a man aged 50-60 years who received an inactivated influenza vaccine.

This CDR3 reads CSARGPRDGLDTQYF. The CDR3 nucleotides are TGCAGTGCTAGAGGTCCCCGGGACGGTTTAGATACGCAGTATTTT. This rearrangement joins TRBV20-1 to TRBJ2-3, with D perhaps matching TRBD1 or TRBD2 (5 bases each). Germline V gene sequence: CDR1 DFQATT, CDR2 SNEGSKA (reference sequence). The ends were cut back, 1 base at V and 5 bases at J, with 16 bases in the middle. This CDR3 is built from 15 residues.